This TCR beta chain was retrieved from a study of blood T cell repertoires in COVID-19. Overall study context: Sample material is recorded as cDNA or gDNA derived from T cells, B-cell-depleted T cells, or PBMCs.

In the original analysis: Estimation of nucleated cell counts was performed using reference gene primer amplification. Only in-frame clones appear in the TCRdb table, and some are missing; sequencing was by immunoSEQ multiplex PCR. V, J and clone size were drawn from that table, and D and trimming were deduced from the DNA. Found here are 14,000 or so clones, around 73% of them singletons; the top ten hold 20% to 25%. CDR3 length: 13 residues. Looked up from germline, CDR1 is SQVTM and CDR2 is ANQGSEA. V gave up 3 bases and J gave up 6 bases, with 12 bases separating them. This chain connects TRBV29-1 to TRBJ2-4; TRBD2 is a possible D gene (6 bases). The sample was peripheral blood. The source is a boy aged 2 to 10 with active or convalescent COVID-19. The CDR3: CSVEYPGRNIQYF. In nucleotides, the CDR3 is TGCAGCGTTGAGTATCCCGGGAGAAACATTCAGTACTTC.